This T cell receptor (beta chain) came from a study of vaccination effects on CD4 cells after COVID-19. About this clone: Its antigen is not known.

Between days 9 and 10 of culture, CD4+ T cells were separated out. This individual tested PCR-positive for SARS-CoV-2 infection between March and December 2020. As their vaccination, participants received two doses of either BNT162b2 or mRNA-1273. Here immunoSEQ multiplex PCR was the method, and the copy in TCRdb shows in-frame clones only, minus some. The table lists roughly 46,000 clones, over 60% of them singletons. V was shortened by 5 bases and J by 6 bases, with 7 bases between the two germline ends. Germline CDR1 is MNHEY and CDR2 is SVGAGI. CDR3 length: 11 residues. This receptor was identified in a human donor who had a prior SARS-CoV-2 infection. Sequencing used CD4+ T cells from PBMCs cultured without peptide, obtained after COVID-19 vaccination. The chain has TRBV6-5 and TRBJ1-1; D uncertain. The CDR3 region is CASSQNSEAFF. The CDR3 coding sequence is TGTGCCAGCAGTCAAAATTCTGAAGCTTTCTTT.